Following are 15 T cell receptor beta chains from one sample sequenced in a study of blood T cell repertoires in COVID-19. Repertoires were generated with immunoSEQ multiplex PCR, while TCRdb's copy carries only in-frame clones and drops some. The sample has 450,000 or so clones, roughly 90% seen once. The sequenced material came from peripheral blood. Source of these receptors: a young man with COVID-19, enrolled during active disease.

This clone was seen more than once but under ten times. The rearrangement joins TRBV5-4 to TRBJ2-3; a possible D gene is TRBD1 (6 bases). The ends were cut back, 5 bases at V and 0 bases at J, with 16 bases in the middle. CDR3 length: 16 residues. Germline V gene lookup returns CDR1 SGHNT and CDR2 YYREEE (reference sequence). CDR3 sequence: CASRYRDTPSTDTQYF. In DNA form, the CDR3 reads TGTGCCAGCAGATACCGGGACACGCCTAGCACAGATACGCAGTATTTT.

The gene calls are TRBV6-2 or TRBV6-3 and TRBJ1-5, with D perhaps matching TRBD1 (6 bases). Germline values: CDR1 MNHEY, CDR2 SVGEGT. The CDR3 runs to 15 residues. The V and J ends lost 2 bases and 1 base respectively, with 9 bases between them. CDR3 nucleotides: TGTGCCAGCAGTTACCTAGGACAGAGCAATCAGCCCCAGCATTTT. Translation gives CASSYLGQSNQPQHF.

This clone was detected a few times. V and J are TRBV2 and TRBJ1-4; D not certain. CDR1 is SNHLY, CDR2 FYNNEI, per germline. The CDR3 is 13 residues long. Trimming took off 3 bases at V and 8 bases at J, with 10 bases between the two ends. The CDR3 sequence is CASSDGGREKLFF. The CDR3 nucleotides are TGTGCCAGCAGTGATGGCGGGAGAGAAAAACTGTTTTTT.

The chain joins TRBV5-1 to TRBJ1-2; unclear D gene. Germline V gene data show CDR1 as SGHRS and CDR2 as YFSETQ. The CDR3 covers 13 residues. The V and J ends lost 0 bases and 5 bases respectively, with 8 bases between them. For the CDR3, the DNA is TGCGCCAGCAGCTTGGACAGCCATTATGGCTACACCTTC. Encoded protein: CASSLDSHYGYTF.

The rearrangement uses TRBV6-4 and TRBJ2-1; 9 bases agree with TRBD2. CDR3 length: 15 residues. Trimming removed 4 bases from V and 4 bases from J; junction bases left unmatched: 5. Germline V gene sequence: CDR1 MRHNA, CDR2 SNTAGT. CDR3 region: CASSASSGIYNEQFF. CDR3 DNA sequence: TGTGCCAGCAGTGCCTCTAGCGGGATTTACAATGAGCAGTTCTTC.

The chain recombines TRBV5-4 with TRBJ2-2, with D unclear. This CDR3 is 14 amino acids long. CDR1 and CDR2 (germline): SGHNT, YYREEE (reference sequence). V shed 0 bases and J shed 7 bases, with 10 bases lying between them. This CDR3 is CASSLALGSGELFF. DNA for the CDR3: TGTGCCAGCAGCTTGGCCCTAGGAAGCGGGGAGCTGTTTTTT.

The CDR3 DNA reads as TGTGCCAGCTCACCAGGGGCTGGGAGCAATCAGCCCCAGCATTTT. Its translation is CASSPGAGSNQPQHF. This chain links TRBV18 with TRBJ1-5; the D gene is possibly TRBD1 (5 bases). The V end was cut by 2 bases, the J end by 1 base, with 9 bases between. This CDR3 spans 15 amino acids. Germline V gene lookup returns CDR1 KGHSH and CDR2 LQKENI. Full variable domain (remainder filled in from reference TRBV18 and TRBJ1-5): NAGVMQNPRHLVRRRGQEARLRCSPMKGHSHVYWYRQLPEEGLKFMVYLQKENIIDESGMPKERFSAEFPKEGPSILRIQQVVRGDSAAYFCASSPGAGSNQPQHFGDGTRLSIL.

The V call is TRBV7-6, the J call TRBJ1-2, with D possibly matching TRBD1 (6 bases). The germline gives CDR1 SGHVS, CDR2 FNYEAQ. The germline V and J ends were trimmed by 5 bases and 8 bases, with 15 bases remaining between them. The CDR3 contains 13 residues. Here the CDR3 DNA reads TGTGCCAGCAGCCAGCGGGGGGCGGTCGGCTACACCTTC. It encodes CASSQRGAVGYTF.

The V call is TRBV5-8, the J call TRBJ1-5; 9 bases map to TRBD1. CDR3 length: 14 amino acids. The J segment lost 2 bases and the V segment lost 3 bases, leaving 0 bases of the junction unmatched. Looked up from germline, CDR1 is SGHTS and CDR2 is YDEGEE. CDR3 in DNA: TGTGCCAGCAGCTGGGACAGGGGCAATCAGCCCCAGCATTTT. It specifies CASSWDRGNQPQHF. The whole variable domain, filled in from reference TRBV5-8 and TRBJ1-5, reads EAGVTQSPTHLIKTRGQQATLRCSPISGHTSVYWYQQALGLGLQFLLWYDEGEERNRGNFPPRFSGRQFPNYSSELNVNALELEDSALYLCASSWDRGNQPQHFGDGTRLSIL.

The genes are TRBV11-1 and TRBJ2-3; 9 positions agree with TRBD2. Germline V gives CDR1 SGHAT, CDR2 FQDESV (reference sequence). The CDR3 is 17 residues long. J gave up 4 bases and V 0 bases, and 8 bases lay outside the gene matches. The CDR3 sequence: CASSLAVASGRSDTQYF. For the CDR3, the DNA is TGTGCCAGCAGCTTAGCCGTGGCAAGCGGGAGGTCAGATACGCAGTATTTT.

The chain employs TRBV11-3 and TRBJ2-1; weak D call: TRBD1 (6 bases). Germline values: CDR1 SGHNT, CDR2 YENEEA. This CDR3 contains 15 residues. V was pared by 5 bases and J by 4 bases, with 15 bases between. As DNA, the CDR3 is TGTGCCAGCAGCCGCCGGGACATGGTTTACAATGAGCAGTTCTTC. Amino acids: CASSRRDMVYNEQFF. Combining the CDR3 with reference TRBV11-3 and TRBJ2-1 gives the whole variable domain EAGVVQSPRYKIIEKKQPVAFWCNPISGHNTLYWYLQNLGQGPELLIRYENEEAVDDSQLPKDRFSAERLKGVDSTLKIQPAELGDSAVYLCASSRRDMVYNEQFFGPGTRLTVL.

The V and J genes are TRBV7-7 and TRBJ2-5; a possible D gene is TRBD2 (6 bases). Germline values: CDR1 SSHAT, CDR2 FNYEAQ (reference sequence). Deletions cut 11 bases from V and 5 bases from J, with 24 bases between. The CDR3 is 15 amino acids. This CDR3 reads CAGAASDRVMETQYF. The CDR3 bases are TGTGCCGGGGCGGCTAGCGATAGGGTGATGGAGACCCAGTACTTC. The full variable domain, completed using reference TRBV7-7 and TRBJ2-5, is GAGVSQSPRYKVTKRGQDVTLRCDPISSHATLYWYQQALGQGPEFLTYFNYEAQPDKSGLPSDRFSAERPEGSISTLTIQRTEQRDSAMYRCAGAASDRVMETQYFGPGTRLLVL.

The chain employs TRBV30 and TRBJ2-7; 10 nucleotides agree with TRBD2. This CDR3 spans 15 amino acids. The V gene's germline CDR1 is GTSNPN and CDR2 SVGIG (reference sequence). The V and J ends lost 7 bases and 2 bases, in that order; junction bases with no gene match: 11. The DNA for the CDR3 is TGTGCCTTCCTCGAAGCGGGAGGGGAGACCTACGAGCAGTACTTC. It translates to CAFLEAGGETYEQYF.

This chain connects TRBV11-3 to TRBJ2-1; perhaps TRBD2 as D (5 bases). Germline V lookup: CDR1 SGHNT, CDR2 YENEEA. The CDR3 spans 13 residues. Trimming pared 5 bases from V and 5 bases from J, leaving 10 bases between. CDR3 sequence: CASSPGLHNEQFF. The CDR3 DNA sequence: TGTGCCAGCAGCCCCGGACTTCACAATGAGCAGTTCTTC.

As DNA, the CDR3 is TGTGCCAGCAGGGGGCTTAGAGGGGGCGACTATGGCTACACCTTC. It codes for CASRGLRGGDYGYTF. This chain uses TRBV6-5 with TRBJ1-2; 7 bases match TRBD1. Germline-derived CDR1 and CDR2 are MNHEY and SVGAGI. The CDR3 is 15 amino acids. Germline trimming cut 6 bases from V and 3 bases from J; bases unmatched to any gene: 10.